This T cell receptor beta chain came from a study of OX40 agonist ivuxolimab in advanced cancers. Describing the broader study: The costimulatory receptor OX40 (CD134) was targeted by ivuxolimab, a fully human IgG2 agonistic monoclonal antibody. Intravenous ivuxolimab was administered to patients every 2 weeks at six dose levels: 0.01, 0.1, 0.3, 1.5, 3 and 10 mg/kg. Of the approximately 50 patients in dose escalation, some 20 had hepatocellular carcinoma, some 15 had melanoma, 9 had renal cell carcinoma and 9 had head and neck cancer. A male proportion of roughly 85% and a mean age of approximately 62 years, ranging from roughly 23 to 80, were recorded for the dose-escalation cohort. Prior anti-PD-1, anti-PD-L1 or anti-CTLA-4 therapy was permitted, and roughly two fifths of dose-escalation patients had received checkpoint inhibitors. Partial responses occurred in three dose-escalation patients, of whom one had hepatocellular carcinoma and two had cutaneous melanoma. The purpose of peripheral TCRbeta sequencing was to test whether ivuxolimab changed TCR sequence diversity and led to clonal T-cell expansion. The monotherapy dose-escalation portion (N of about 50 patients) of the phase I ivuxolimab trial is reported in the paper. What the study reported, not specific to this receptor: Clonal expansion of both CD4+ and CD8+ blood T cells was observed from baseline to week 6 at doses 0.1 to 3.0 mg/kg. After ivuxolimab, CD8+ T cells had more expanded clones than CD4+ T cells on average. The antigen specificity of the peripheral T cells that underwent clonal expansion was not determined. In the 0.1-3.0 mg/kg groups, partial responders had among the lowest normalized peripheral clonal expansion, particularly in CD8+ T cells. Low levels of normalized T-cell clonal expansion were also seen in some patients who did not respond.

For sequencing of the TCRbeta CDR3 region, genomic DNA was extracted from the sorted cells. The immunoSEQ Assay was used to sequence the TCRbeta CDR3 regions. The clones in this table, taken by TCRdb from immuneACCESS, are in-frame only. Not every clone is retained; where verified, under half of the shortfall comes from an unresolved V gene, and the cause of the rest is unknown. This sample gives approximately 94,000 clones in total; around 89% of them show up just once. The ten largest make up approximately 0.15% of the sample. As to this clone: Its antigen remains undetermined. The sample holds no much larger clone one base away, and base qualities are not on file.

Patients with a history of autoimmune disease or receiving systemic immunosuppression were excluded from the trial. Peripheral blood for TCR sequencing was collected from all dose cohorts at baseline, on cycle 4 day 1, and on cycle 7 day 1. Samples were obtained from an open-label, multicenter, first-in-human phase I dose-escalation trial of ivuxolimab. Adults with locally advanced or metastatic melanoma, renal cell carcinoma, hepatocellular carcinoma or head and neck squamous cell carcinoma were enrolled in the trial. Before TCR sequencing, CD4+ T cells and CD8+ T cells were sorted from peripheral blood as separate populations. The germline V gene (reference sequence) supplies CDR1 SGHNT and CDR2 YYREEE. The CDR3 sequence holds 14 residues, the cysteine and phenylalanine included. Of the read, only the CDR3 DNA is kept; its 42 bases are in frame from base 1. The junction shows trimming of 2 bases on V and 3 bases on J, plus 11 bases between the germline ends.

The TCR was taken from an adult with an advanced solid tumor such as melanoma, head and neck, liver or kidney cancer. The material was CD4+ or CD8+ T cells sorted from blood, obtained in a trial of the OX40 agonist ivuxolimab. The chain couples TRBV5-4 to TRBJ2-5; tentative D gene TRBD2, with 7 bases matching. The sequence in DNA is TGTGCCAGCAGCTTAGGGGGGGCGGAAGAGACCCAGTACTTC. It encodes CASSLGGAEETQYF.